Listed below are T cell receptor beta chains from one sample, sequenced in a study of OX40 agonist ivuxolimab in advanced cancers. Sequencing was performed with immunoSEQ multiplex PCR; in TCRdb, only in-frame clones are kept and a portion is missing. The repertoire holds about 69,000 clones, approximately 93% seen once, with 0.3% in the top ten. The specimen was CD4+ or CD8+ T cells sorted from blood, collected in a trial of the OX40 agonist ivuxolimab. These receptors were taken from an adult with an advanced solid tumor such as melanoma, head and neck, liver or kidney cancer. Both conserved end residues are part of each CDR3. The order of the fields is J gene, clone size, V gene, D gene, CDR3 protein, CDR3 DNA. D genes are given only for firm matches. Only some rows state a clone size, as once, few, many or a class for expanded clones.

j_call: TRBJ2-1
clone_size: -
v_call: TRBV19
d_call: TRBD1
cdr3_aa: CASSIVGDRDNEQFF
cdr3_nt: TGTGCCAGTAGTATAGTGGGGGACAGAGACAATGAGCAGTTCTTC

j_call: TRBJ1-1
clone_size: -
v_call: TRBV10-1
d_call: -
cdr3_aa: CASSESRVGAEAFF
cdr3_nt: TGCGCCAGCAGTGAGTCGAGAGTTGGGGCTGAAGCTTTCTTT

j_call: TRBJ1-5
clone_size: -
v_call: TRBV19
d_call: TRBD1
cdr3_aa: CASSIDGTGGKQPQHF
cdr3_nt: TGTGCCAGTAGTATAGACGGGACAGGGGGAAAACAGCCCCAGCATTTT

j_call: TRBJ1-2
clone_size: -
v_call: TRBV5-1
d_call: -
cdr3_aa: CASSFGQLTLGGYTF
cdr3_nt: TGCGCCAGCAGCTTCGGACAGCTCACTCTGGGCGGCTACACCTTC

j_call: TRBJ2-3
clone_size: -
v_call: TRBV5-1
d_call: -
cdr3_aa: CASSRSGRGPADTQYF
cdr3_nt: TGCGCCAGCAGCAGGTCTGGTCGGGGGCCCGCAGATACGCAGTATTTT

j_call: TRBJ1-2
clone_size: -
v_call: TRBV27
d_call: -
cdr3_aa: CASSPAVGNTNYGYTF
cdr3_nt: TGTGCCAGCAGTCCTGCAGTGGGCAACACTAACTATGGCTACACCTTC

j_call: TRBJ2-7
clone_size: -
v_call: TRBV10-3
d_call: -
cdr3_aa: CAISESGGLGEQYF
cdr3_nt: TGTGCCATCAGTGAGTCAGGGGGTTTGGGCGAGCAGTACTTC

j_call: TRBJ1-3
clone_size: -
v_call: TRBV7-9
d_call: -
cdr3_aa: CASSLYGPTGNTIYF
cdr3_nt: TGTGCCAGCAGCCTTTATGGTCCGACGGGAAACACCATATATTTT

j_call: TRBJ1-5
clone_size: -
v_call: TRBV6-5
d_call: -
cdr3_aa: CASSYLAGLQPQHF
cdr3_nt: TGTGCCAGCAGTTACTTGGCAGGCCTACAGCCCCAGCATTTT

j_call: TRBJ2-5
clone_size: once
v_call: TRBV7-9
d_call: TRBD2
cdr3_aa: CASSDPRGLAGETQYF
cdr3_nt: TGTGCCAGCAGCGACCCCCGGGGACTAGCGGGAGAGACCCAGTACTTC

j_call: TRBJ2-2
clone_size: -
v_call: TRBV19
d_call: -
cdr3_aa: CASSIRGELFF
cdr3_nt: TGTGCCAGTAGTATTCGGGGAGAGCTGTTTTTT

j_call: TRBJ2-1
clone_size: -
v_call: TRBV7-6
d_call: TRBD1
cdr3_aa: CASSTFKQGTGKNNEQFF
cdr3_nt: TGTGCCAGCAGCACCTTCAAACAAGGGACAGGAAAAAACAATGAGCAGTTCTTC

j_call: TRBJ2-7
clone_size: -
v_call: TRBV19
d_call: -
cdr3_aa: CASSTLARDEQYF
cdr3_nt: TGTGCCAGTAGTACACTAGCCCGTGACGAGCAGTACTTC

j_call: TRBJ2-1
clone_size: -
v_call: TRBV11-3
d_call: TRBD2
cdr3_aa: CASSSLLTSSQREGRVGQFF
cdr3_nt: TGTGCCAGCAGCTCCCTTCTAACGTCTAGCCAGCGGGAGGGCCGGGTAGGGCAGTTCTTC

j_call: TRBJ1-2
clone_size: once
v_call: TRBV19
d_call: TRBD1
cdr3_aa: CASSKDRVSNGYTF
cdr3_nt: TGTGCCAGTAGCAAGGACAGGGTCTCTAATGGCTACACCTTC

j_call: TRBJ2-2
clone_size: -
v_call: TRBV4-1
d_call: TRBD2
cdr3_aa: CASSPLDMGLARGELFF
cdr3_nt: TGCGCCAGCAGCCCTTTAGATATGGGACTAGCCCGCGGGGAGCTGTTTTTT

j_call: TRBJ1-4
clone_size: -
v_call: TRBV5-1
d_call: TRBD1
cdr3_aa: CASSRDSEKLFF
cdr3_nt: TGCGCCAGCAGCCGGGACAGTGAAAAACTGTTTTTT

j_call: TRBJ1-1
clone_size: -
v_call: TRBV30
d_call: -
cdr3_aa: CAWSRTQGDTEAFF
cdr3_nt: TGTGCCTGGAGCCGGACCCAGGGTGACACTGAAGCTTTCTTT

j_call: TRBJ1-1
clone_size: -
v_call: TRBV27
d_call: -
cdr3_aa: CASSLITAGTTEAFF
cdr3_nt: TGTGCCAGCAGTTTAATAACCGCTGGGACCACTGAAGCTTTCTTT

j_call: TRBJ2-1
clone_size: -
v_call: TRBV19
d_call: TRBD2
cdr3_aa: CASRTSGRALGDEQFF
cdr3_nt: TGTGCCAGTAGAACTAGCGGGAGGGCCCTCGGAGATGAGCAGTTCTTC

j_call: TRBJ2-7
clone_size: -
v_call: TRBV2
d_call: -
cdr3_aa: CASSPQGTGAREQYF
cdr3_nt: TGTGCCAGCAGTCCCCAAGGGACCGGGGCCCGAGAGCAGTACTTC

j_call: TRBJ2-1
clone_size: -
v_call: TRBV6-6
d_call: -
cdr3_aa: CASRRLEDEQFF
cdr3_nt: TGTGCCAGCAGGCGTCTTGAGGATGAGCAGTTCTTC

j_call: TRBJ2-3
clone_size: -
v_call: TRBV6-4
d_call: TRBD2
cdr3_aa: CASSVLAGGPDTQYF
cdr3_nt: TGTGCCAGCAGCGTACTAGCGGGAGGGCCCGATACGCAGTATTTT

j_call: TRBJ2-3
clone_size: few
v_call: TRBV28
d_call: TRBD2
cdr3_aa: CASSFPYGLADTDTQYF
cdr3_nt: TGTGCCAGCAGTTTCCCATATGGTCTAGCGGACACAGATACGCAGTATTTT

j_call: TRBJ1-4
clone_size: -
v_call: TRBV2
d_call: TRBD1
cdr3_aa: CASRDGQVVWEKLFF
cdr3_nt: TGTGCCAGCAGGGACGGACAGGTTGTTTGGGAAAAACTGTTTTTT

j_call: TRBJ1-2
clone_size: -
v_call: TRBV19
d_call: TRBD1
cdr3_aa: CASTGIRDSSANYGYTF
cdr3_nt: TGTGCCAGTACGGGGATTCGGGACAGCTCAGCTAACTATGGCTACACCTTC

j_call: TRBJ2-3
clone_size: -
v_call: TRBV29-1
d_call: TRBD1
cdr3_aa: CSVENTGTGSPDTQYF
cdr3_nt: TGCAGCGTTGAAAATACCGGGACAGGGAGTCCAGATACGCAGTATTTT

j_call: TRBJ1-3
clone_size: -
v_call: TRBV5-1
d_call: -
cdr3_aa: CASSLVNSPGNTIYF
cdr3_nt: TGCGCCAGCAGCTTGGTGAACAGCCCTGGAAACACCATATATTTT

j_call: TRBJ1-1
clone_size: -
v_call: TRBV5-1
d_call: -
cdr3_aa: CASSLEMGVTEAFF
cdr3_nt: TGCGCCAGCAGCTTGGAGATGGGAGTTACTGAAGCTTTCTTT

j_call: TRBJ1-1
clone_size: -
v_call: TRBV14
d_call: -
cdr3_aa: CASSLLTPMNTEAFF
cdr3_nt: TGTGCCAGCAGCCTTCTGACACCCATGAACACTGAAGCTTTCTTT

j_call: TRBJ2-7
clone_size: -
v_call: TRBV10-3
d_call: -
cdr3_aa: CAISERGGTDEQYF
cdr3_nt: TGTGCCATCAGTGAGAGGGGCGGGACGGACGAGCAGTACTTC

j_call: TRBJ1-3
clone_size: -
v_call: TRBV5-5
d_call: -
cdr3_aa: CASSSTGPGNTIYF
cdr3_nt: TGTGCCAGCAGCTCTACAGGGCCTGGAAACACCATATATTTT

j_call: TRBJ1-1
clone_size: -
v_call: TRBV28
d_call: TRBD1
cdr3_aa: CASTPAGGHTEAFF
cdr3_nt: TGTGCCAGCACCCCGGCAGGGGGACATACTGAAGCTTTCTTT

j_call: TRBJ2-1
clone_size: -
v_call: TRBV9
d_call: TRBD2
cdr3_aa: CASSKGSSGRNHNEQFF
cdr3_nt: TGTGCCAGCAGCAAGGGGTCTAGCGGGAGGAATCACAATGAGCAGTTCTTC

j_call: TRBJ2-1
clone_size: -
v_call: TRBV4-1
d_call: TRBD2
cdr3_aa: CASSQAPWTSGGHNEQFF
cdr3_nt: TGCGCCAGCAGCCAAGCCCCATGGACTAGCGGGGGGCACAATGAGCAGTTCTTC

j_call: TRBJ2-3
clone_size: -
v_call: TRBV4-1
d_call: TRBD2
cdr3_aa: CASSQRVAGATDTQYF
cdr3_nt: TGCGCCAGCAGCCAAAGGGTAGCGGGAGCCACAGATACGCAGTATTTT

j_call: TRBJ2-5
clone_size: once
v_call: TRBV6-6
d_call: -
cdr3_aa: CASSYKETQYF
cdr3_nt: TGTGCCAGCAGTTATAAAGAGACCCAGTACTTC

j_call: TRBJ2-6
clone_size: -
v_call: TRBV2
d_call: -
cdr3_aa: CASNGVKTLLANVLTF
cdr3_nt: TGTGCCAGCAATGGGGTTAAAACGCTCCTGGCCAACGTCCTGACTTTC

j_call: TRBJ2-3
clone_size: -
v_call: TRBV9
d_call: -
cdr3_aa: CASSASWPTDTQYF
cdr3_nt: TGTGCCAGCAGCGCTTCATGGCCTACAGATACGCAGTATTTT

j_call: TRBJ1-3
clone_size: -
v_call: TRBV30
d_call: TRBD1
cdr3_aa: CAWGLQGATGNTIYF
cdr3_nt: TGTGCCTGGGGATTACAGGGGGCGACTGGAAACACCATATATTTT

j_call: TRBJ2-1
clone_size: -
v_call: TRBV30
d_call: TRBD2
cdr3_aa: CAWRARGGNEQFF
cdr3_nt: TGTGCCTGGAGAGCTCGGGGGGGCAATGAGCAGTTCTTC

j_call: TRBJ1-3
clone_size: -
v_call: TRBV9
d_call: TRBD1
cdr3_aa: CASSQGQGSSGNTIYF
cdr3_nt: TGTGCCAGCAGCCAGGGACAGGGGAGCTCTGGAAACACCATATATTTT

j_call: TRBJ2-1
clone_size: once
v_call: TRBV14
d_call: -
cdr3_aa: CASSLPGVPFYNEQFF
cdr3_nt: TGTGCCAGCAGCCTTCCCGGGGTCCCTTTCTACAATGAGCAGTTCTTC

j_call: TRBJ2-4
clone_size: -
v_call: TRBV14
d_call: -
cdr3_aa: CASSKRTDPLKNIQYF
cdr3_nt: TGTGCCAGCAGCAAAAGGACAGATCCTTTAAAAAACATTCAGTACTTC

j_call: TRBJ2-5
clone_size: -
v_call: TRBV10-3
d_call: -
cdr3_aa: CAISERQGQETQYF
cdr3_nt: TGTGCCATCAGTGAAAGGCAGGGGCAAGAGACCCAGTACTTC

j_call: TRBJ2-3
clone_size: few
v_call: TRBV19
d_call: -
cdr3_aa: CATLGADTQYF
cdr3_nt: TGTGCCACCCTGGGGGCGGATACGCAGTATTTT

j_call: TRBJ2-5
clone_size: -
v_call: TRBV28
d_call: TRBD2
cdr3_aa: CASNLAGGETQYF
cdr3_nt: TGTGCCAGCAACCTAGCGGGAGGAGAGACCCAGTACTTC

j_call: TRBJ2-3
clone_size: -
v_call: TRBV2
d_call: -
cdr3_aa: CASSIRQTYTDTQYF
cdr3_nt: TGTGCCAGCAGCATAAGACAAACCTACACAGATACGCAGTATTTT

j_call: TRBJ2-2
clone_size: -
v_call: TRBV29-1
d_call: -
cdr3_aa: CSVSSSSGENTGELFF
cdr3_nt: TGCAGCGTTTCATCGTCCAGCGGAGAGAACACCGGGGAGCTGTTTTTT

j_call: TRBJ2-2
clone_size: -
v_call: TRBV27
d_call: TRBD2
cdr3_aa: CASSRLPGLVNTGELFF
cdr3_nt: TGTGCCAGCAGTCGCCTCCCCGGACTAGTAAACACCGGGGAGCTGTTTTTT

j_call: TRBJ2-7
clone_size: -
v_call: TRBV7-3
d_call: TRBD1
cdr3_aa: CASSLTGQGTYEQYF
cdr3_nt: TGTGCCAGCAGCTTAACGGGACAGGGGACCTACGAGCAGTACTTC

j_call: TRBJ2-7
clone_size: -
v_call: TRBV28
d_call: -
cdr3_aa: CASSLRYEQYF
cdr3_nt: TGTGCCAGCAGTTTAAGGTACGAGCAGTACTTC

j_call: TRBJ1-1
clone_size: -
v_call: TRBV7-2
d_call: -
cdr3_aa: CASSSMDMNTEAFF
cdr3_nt: TGTGCCAGCAGCTCAATGGACATGAACACTGAAGCTTTCTTT

j_call: TRBJ2-3
clone_size: -
v_call: TRBV14
d_call: -
cdr3_aa: CASGTSYTQYF
cdr3_nt: TGTGCCAGCGGGACCTCCTATACGCAGTATTTT